Described below is a single T cell receptor beta chain sequence and its context. The CDR3 is 15 amino acids. Trimming took 7 bases from V and 0 from J; bases not matched to a gene: 7. From germline, CDR1 is KGHSH and CDR2 LQKENI. In the authors' methods: Amplification of reference gene primers was used by the study to estimate nucleated cell counts. The table came from immunoSEQ multiplex PCR; TCRdb's copy has only in-frame clones and leaves some out. Clone size and the V and J calls come from that table; the DNA yielded D and trimming. The sample consists of about 25,000 clones, around 89% of them appearing once. The data stem from a study of blood T cell repertoires in COVID-19. The wider study: Whether acute or convalescent, the COVID-19 samples came from the United States, Italy and Spain. T cells, B-cell-depleted T cells, or PBMCs supplied cDNA or gDNA.

J is TRBJ2-3 and V is TRBV18, with 7 bases fitting TRBD2. This sequence was found in a man between 65 and 85 years old with acute or convalescent COVID-19. The sequencing sample was made of peripheral blood. Here the CDR3 reads CASLRGSRSTDTQYF. The CDR3 nucleotides read TGTGCCAGCTTGCGGGGGTCTCGTAGCACAGATACGCAGTATTTT.